The following is a T cell receptor (beta chain) sequence with its context. Its target is not known. The data were taken from a study of radiotherapy plus CTLA-4 blockade in lung cancer. As for the study in general: Across the patients, objective responses occurred in about 19%, and disease control in roughly 31%.

CDR3 length: 14 amino acids. CDR1 and CDR2 (germline): KGHSH, LQKENI. Trimming shortened V by 8 bases and J by 2 bases, and 13 bases separated the two germline ends. Study observations and caveats: The authors reported that early blood T cell clone dynamics, with interferon-beta, best predicted response. Tumor-origin TCR clones grew in blood after radiotherapy plus ipilimumab.

Method: immunoSEQ multiplex PCR; TCRdb's copy keeps in-frame clones and lacks some. This sample has 75,000 to 100,000 clones; approximately 75% occur once, and the top ten carry around 2.7%. Sequencing used peripheral blood, obtained from a patient treated with radiotherapy plus ipilimumab. The clonotype originates from a human donor with non-small cell lung cancer who had a partial response to radiotherapy plus ipilimumab. Some clones in this sample may be carry-over from other donors' samples. The rearrangement joins TRBV18 to TRBJ1-5; possible D gene TRBD1, 5 bases. CDR3 residues: CASTGTRGNQPQHF. The CDR3 DNA sequence: TGTGCCAGCACCGGGACTCGTGGCAATCAGCCCCAGCATTTT.